This section outlines one TCR beta chain sequence together with its context. Its matching antigen is unknown. Profiled with immunoSEQ multiplex PCR; TCRdb holds only in-frame clones, not every one. Of approximately 20,000 clones listed, roughly 80% are singletons. The data were taken from a study of CD4 T cells in relation to SARS-CoV-2 and coronaviruses. The unexposed donors gave CD4+ T cells in about 2011-2019, prior to COVID-19. After roughly ten days of culture, CD4+ T cells were isolated. The material sequenced was CD4+ T cells from PBMCs, cultured in vitro. This TCR came from a human donor in good health.

The CDR3 spells CASTIERVTDTQYF. CDR3 nucleotides: TGTGCCAGTACGATCGAAAGGGTCACAGATACGCAGTATTTT. V gene TRBV6-5 combines with J gene TRBJ2-3; D remains ambiguous. Trimming took off 9 bases at V and 2 bases at J, with 15 bases between the two ends. CDR3 size: 14 residues. Germline loops: CDR1 MNHEY, CDR2 SVGAGI.